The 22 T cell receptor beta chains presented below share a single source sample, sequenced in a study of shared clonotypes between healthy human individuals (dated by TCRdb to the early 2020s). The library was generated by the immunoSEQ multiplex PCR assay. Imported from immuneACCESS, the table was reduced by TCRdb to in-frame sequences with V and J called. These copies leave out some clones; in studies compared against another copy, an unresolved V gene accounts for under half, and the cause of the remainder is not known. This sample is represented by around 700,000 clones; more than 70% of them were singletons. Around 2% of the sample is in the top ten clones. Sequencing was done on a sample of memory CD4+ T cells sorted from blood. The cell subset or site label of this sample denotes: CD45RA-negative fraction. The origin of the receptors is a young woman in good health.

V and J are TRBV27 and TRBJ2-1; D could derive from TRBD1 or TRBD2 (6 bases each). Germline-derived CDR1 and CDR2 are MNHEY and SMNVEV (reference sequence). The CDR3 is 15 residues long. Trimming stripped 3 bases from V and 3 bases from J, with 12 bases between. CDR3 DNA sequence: TGTGCCAGCAGTTTTTGGGGGGCGGGCTACAATGAGCAGTTCTTC. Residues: CASSFWGAGYNEQFF.

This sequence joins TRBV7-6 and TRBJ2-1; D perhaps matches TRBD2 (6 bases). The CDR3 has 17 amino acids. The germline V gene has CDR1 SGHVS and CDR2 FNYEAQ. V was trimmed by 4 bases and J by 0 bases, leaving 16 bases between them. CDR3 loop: CASSSVGTASSYNEQFF. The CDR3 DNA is TGTGCCAGCAGCTCCGTTGGGACTGCGAGCTCCTACAATGAGCAGTTCTTC.

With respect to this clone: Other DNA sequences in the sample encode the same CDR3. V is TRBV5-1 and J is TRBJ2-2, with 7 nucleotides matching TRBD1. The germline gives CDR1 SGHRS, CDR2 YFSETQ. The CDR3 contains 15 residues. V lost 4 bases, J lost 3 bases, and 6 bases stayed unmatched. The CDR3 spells CASSQGDRDTGELFF. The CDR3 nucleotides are TGCGCCAGCAGCCAAGGAGACAGGGACACCGGGGAGCTGTTTTTT.

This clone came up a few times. In DNA, the CDR3 is TGTGCCAGCAGAGGCGGACAGGGAGCCTACAATGAGCAGTTCTTC. This encodes CASRGGQGAYNEQFF. V gene TRBV2 combines with J gene TRBJ2-1, with 8 bases that match TRBD1. CDR3 length: 15 amino acids. Germline lookup yields CDR1 SNHLY and CDR2 FYNNEI. The V segment lost 6 bases and the J segment 2 bases; nucleotides outside the gene matches: 6.

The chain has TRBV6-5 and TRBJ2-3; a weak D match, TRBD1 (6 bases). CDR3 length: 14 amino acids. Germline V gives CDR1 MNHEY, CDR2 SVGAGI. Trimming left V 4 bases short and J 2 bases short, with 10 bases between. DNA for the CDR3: TGTGCCAGCAGTTCCAACAGGGTCACAGATACGCAGTATTTT. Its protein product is CASSSNRVTDTQYF.

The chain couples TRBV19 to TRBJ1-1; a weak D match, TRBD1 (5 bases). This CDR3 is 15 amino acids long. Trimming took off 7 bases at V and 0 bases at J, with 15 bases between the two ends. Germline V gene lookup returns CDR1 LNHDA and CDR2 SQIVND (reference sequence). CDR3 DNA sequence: TGTGCCAGTACCAGGGACGGGACCATGAACACTGAAGCTTTCTTT. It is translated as CASTRDGTMNTEAFF.

In nucleotides, the CDR3 is TGTGCCAGCAGGCGTAGGGATAGGACAACTAATGAAAAACTGTTTTTT. This translates into CASRRRDRTTNEKLFF. V and J are TRBV2 and TRBJ1-4; D is uncertain. The CDR3 sequence is 16 residues long. Between the trimmed V and J ends, which lost 6 bases and 0 bases, there was a span of 14 bases. The germline gives CDR1 SNHLY, CDR2 FYNNEI.

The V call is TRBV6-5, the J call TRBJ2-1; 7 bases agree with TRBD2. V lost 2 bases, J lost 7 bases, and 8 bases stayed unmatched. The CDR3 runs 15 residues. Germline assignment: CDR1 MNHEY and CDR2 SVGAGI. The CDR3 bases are TGTGCCAGCAGTTACGGGAGGGAGCAAACGAATGAGCAGTTCTTC. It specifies CASSYGREQTNEQFF.

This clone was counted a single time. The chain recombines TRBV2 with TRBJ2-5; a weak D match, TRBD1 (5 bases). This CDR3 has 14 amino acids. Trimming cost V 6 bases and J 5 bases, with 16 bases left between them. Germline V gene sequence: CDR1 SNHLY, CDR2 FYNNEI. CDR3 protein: CASSVQALLETQYF. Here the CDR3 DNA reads TGTGCCAGCAGCGTACAGGCGCTCCTCGAGACCCAGTACTTC.

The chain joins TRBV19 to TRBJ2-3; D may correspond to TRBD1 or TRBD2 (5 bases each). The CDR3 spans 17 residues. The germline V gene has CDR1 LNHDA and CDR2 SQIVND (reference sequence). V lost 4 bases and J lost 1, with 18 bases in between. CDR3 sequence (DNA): TGTGCCAGTAGTAAGGGGACGTCCCAGGCGGGCACAGATACGCAGTATTTT. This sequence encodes CASSKGTSQAGTDTQYF.

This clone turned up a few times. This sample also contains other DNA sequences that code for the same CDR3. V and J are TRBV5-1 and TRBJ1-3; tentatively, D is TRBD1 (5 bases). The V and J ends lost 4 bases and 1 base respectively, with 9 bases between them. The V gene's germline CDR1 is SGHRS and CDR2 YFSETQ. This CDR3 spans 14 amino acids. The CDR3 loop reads CASSPGTSGNTIYF. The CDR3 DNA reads TGCGCCAGCAGCCCGGGGACGTCTGGAAACACCATATATTTT.

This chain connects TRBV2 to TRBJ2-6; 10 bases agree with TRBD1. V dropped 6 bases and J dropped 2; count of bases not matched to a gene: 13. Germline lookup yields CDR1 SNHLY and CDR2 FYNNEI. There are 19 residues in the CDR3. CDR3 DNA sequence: TGTGCCAGCAGATTGACGGGGGACAGGGGACGGCCTGGGGCCAACGTCCTGACTTTC. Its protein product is CASRLTGDRGRPGANVLTF.

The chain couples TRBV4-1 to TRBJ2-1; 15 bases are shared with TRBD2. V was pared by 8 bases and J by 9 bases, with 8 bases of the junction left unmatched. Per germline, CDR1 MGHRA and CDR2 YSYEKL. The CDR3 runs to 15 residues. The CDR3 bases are TGCGCCAGCTCGGGACTAGCGGGAGGCCAGACTGAGCAGTTCTTC. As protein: CASSGLAGGQTEQFF.

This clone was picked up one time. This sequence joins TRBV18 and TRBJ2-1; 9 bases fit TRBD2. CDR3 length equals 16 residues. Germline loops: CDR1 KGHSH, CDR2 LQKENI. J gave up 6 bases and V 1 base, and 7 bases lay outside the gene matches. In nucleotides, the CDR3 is TGTGCCAGCTCACCACAGAAGCTAGCGGGACTCAATGAGCAGTTCTTC. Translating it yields CASSPQKLAGLNEQFF.

This chain's CDR3 is CASSIGQGAYNSPLHF. DNA for the CDR3: TGTGCCAGCAGCATCGGACAGGGGGCCTATAATTCACCCCTCCACTTT. The gene calls are TRBV5-8 and TRBJ1-6; 10 bases map to TRBD1. Germline lookup yields CDR1 SGHTS and CDR2 YDEGEE. V shed 4 bases and J 2 bases; nucleotides not matched to a gene: 3. CDR3 length equals 16 residues.

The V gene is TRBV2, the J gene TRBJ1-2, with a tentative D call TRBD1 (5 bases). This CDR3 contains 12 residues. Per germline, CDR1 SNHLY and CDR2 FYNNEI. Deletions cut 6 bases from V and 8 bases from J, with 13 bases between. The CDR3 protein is CASRARGGGYTF. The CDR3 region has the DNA TGTGCCAGCAGGGCTCGGGGGGGAGGCTACACCTTC.

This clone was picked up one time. The CDR3 loop is CASSSGIDTGELFF. The CDR3 bases are TGTGCCAGCAGCTCAGGGATCGACACCGGGGAGCTGTTTTTT. The chain is built from TRBV11-3 and TRBJ2-2, with D possibly matching TRBD1 (5 bases). CDR1 is SGHNT and CDR2 is YENEEA in the germline V gene. This CDR3 has 14 amino acids. The V end was cut by 4 bases, the J end by 3 bases, with 9 bases between.

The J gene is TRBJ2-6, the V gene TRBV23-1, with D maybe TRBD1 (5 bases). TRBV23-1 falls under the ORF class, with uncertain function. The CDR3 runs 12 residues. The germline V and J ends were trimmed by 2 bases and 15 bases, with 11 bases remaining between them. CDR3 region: CASSQDPTALTF. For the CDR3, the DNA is TGCGCCAGCAGTCAAGATCCGACAGCCCTGACTTTC.

The CDR3 region is CASSAGTSGYEQYF. The CDR3 bases are TGCGCCAGCAGCGCCGGGACTAGCGGCTACGAGCAGTACTTC. The genes are TRBV10-1 and TRBJ2-7; 11 bases fit TRBD2. This CDR3 has 14 amino acids. Per germline, CDR1 WNHNN and CDR2 SYGVQD (reference sequence). V shed 6 bases, J shed 3 bases, and the junction held 4 bases outside the gene matches.

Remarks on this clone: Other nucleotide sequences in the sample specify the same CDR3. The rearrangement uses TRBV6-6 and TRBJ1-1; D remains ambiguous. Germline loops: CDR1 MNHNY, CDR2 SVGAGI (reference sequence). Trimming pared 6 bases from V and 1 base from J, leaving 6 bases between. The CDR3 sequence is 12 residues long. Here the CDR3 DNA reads TGTGCCAGCAGGGACCGGAACACTGAAGCTTTCTTT. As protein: CASRDRNTEAFF.

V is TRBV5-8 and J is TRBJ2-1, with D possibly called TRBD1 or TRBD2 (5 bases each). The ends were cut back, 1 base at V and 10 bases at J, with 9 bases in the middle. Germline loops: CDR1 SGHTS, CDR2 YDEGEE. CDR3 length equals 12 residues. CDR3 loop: CASSLLGTEQFF. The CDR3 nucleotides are TGTGCCAGCAGCTTGCTAGGGACCGAGCAGTTCTTC.

CDR3 in amino acids: CASSLLGHTEAFF. DNA for the CDR3: TGCGCCAGCAGCTTGTTAGGGCACACTGAAGCTTTCTTT. The chain employs TRBV5-1 and TRBJ1-1; D gene ambiguous. The germline V gene has CDR1 SGHRS and CDR2 YFSETQ. V dropped 1 base and J dropped 3 bases, with 7 bases sitting between them. The CDR3 is made up of 13 amino acids.